These T cell receptor beta chains were read from a single sample in a study of technical replicates of blood from several donors. Profiled with immunoSEQ multiplex PCR; TCRdb holds only in-frame clones, not every one. The sample gives approximately 73,000 clones, over 90% of which show up once; about 0.35% is in the top ten. The sequencing input was T cells isolated from PBMCs. These receptors all come from a human donor in good health. Both conserved end residues are part of each CDR3. The D gene is left open where the match is weak. Size is stated for part of the rows, as once, few or many counts, or as a class when the clone is expanded.

d_call j_call clone_size v_call cdr3_aa cdr3_nt
TRBD1 TRBJ1-1 - TRBV4-1 CASSRDRGANTEAFF TGCGCCAGCAGCCGGGACAGGGGAGCGAACACTGAAGCTTTCTTT
TRBD2 TRBJ2-7 - TRBV27 CASSSYLAAGSYEQYF TGTGCCAGCAGTTCGTACCTAGCGGCTGGTTCCTACGAGCAGTACTTC
TRBD1 TRBJ2-7 - TRBV19 CASSIIGQGDYEQYF TGTGCCAGTAGTATTATCGGGCAGGGGGACTACGAGCAGTACTTC
TRBD1 TRBJ1-2 - TRBV27 CASSLENRGIYGYTF TGTGCCAGCAGTTTAGAGAACAGGGGGATCTATGGCTACACCTTC
- TRBJ2-3 - TRBV4-2 CASTRLVGTDTQYF TGTGCCAGCACTCGACTAGTTGGGACAGATACGCAGTATTTT
- TRBJ2-3 - TRBV5-6 CASRLTGFGTDTQYF TGTGCCAGCAGATTGACAGGTTTTGGCACAGATACGCAGTATTTT
TRBD1 TRBJ1-1 - TRBV6-5 CASSHRGGGTEAFF TGTGCCAGCTCCCACAGGGGAGGAGGCACTGAAGCTTTCTTT
TRBD1 TRBJ1-2 - TRBV11-2 CASSVLQGIGYTF TGTGCCAGCAGCGTCTTACAGGGGATTGGCTACACCTTC
- TRBJ2-4 - TRBV19 CASTPDNKNRIQYF TGTGCCAGTACCCCCGACAATAAGAATCGCATTCAGTACTTC
- TRBJ1-1 - TRBV7-2 CASSFGYSAFF TGTGCCAGCAGCTTCGGGTACTCGGCTTTCTTT
TRBD2 TRBJ2-3 once TRBV7-2 CASSSISGRPITDTQYF TGTGCCAGCAGCTCAATTAGCGGGAGGCCGATCACAGATACGCAGTATTTT
- TRBJ1-1 few TRBV14 CASSQGGENTEAFF TGTGCCAGCAGCCAAGGTGGAGAGAACACTGAAGCTTTCTTT
TRBD2 TRBJ2-1 - TRBV9 CASSVTGGYNEQFF TGTGCCAGCAGCGTCACGGGAGGGTACAATGAGCAGTTCTTC
- TRBJ1-5 - TRBV7-9 CASCTGSNQPQHF TGTGCCAGCTGTACGGGGAGCAATCAGCCCCAGCATTTT
- TRBJ1-2 - TRBV6-6 CASSSGAYGYTF TGTGCCAGCAGTTCAGGGGCCTATGGCTACACCTTC
- TRBJ1-2 - TRBV28 CASSLQGYGYTF TGTGCCAGCAGTTTACAGGGATATGGCTACACCTTC
- TRBJ1-2 once TRBV4-1 CASSQPRRGANYGYTF TGCGCCAGCAGCCAACCGAGACGGGGAGCTAACTATGGCTACACCTTC
- TRBJ1-5 - TRBV19 CASNQPQGSPQPQHF TGTGCCAGTAACCAACCACAGGGCAGCCCTCAGCCCCAGCATTTT
- TRBJ2-7 - TRBV6-1 CASRAGTYSYEQYF TGTGCCAGCAGAGCCGGGACTTACTCCTACGAGCAGTACTTC
TRBD1 TRBJ2-7 once TRBV27 CASSPGTGVYEQYF TGTGCCAGCAGTCCCGGGACAGGGGTCTACGAGCAGTACTTC
- TRBJ1-2 - TRBV29-1 CSVEVGGLYGYTF TGCAGCGTTGAGGTGGGAGGGCTATATGGCTACACCTTC
- TRBJ2-3 - TRBV29-1 CSGTLGLGTDTQYF TGCAGCGGAACCCTAGGTCTAGGCACAGATACGCAGTATTTT
- TRBJ1-2 - TRBV7-9 CASSLGADSVDYGYTF TGTGCCAGCAGCTTAGGGGCCGATTCTGTGGACTATGGCTACACCTTC
TRBD1 TRBJ1-2 - TRBV5-4 CASSLPGQAFENYGYTF TGTGCCAGCAGCTTGCCGGGACAGGCCTTCGAGAACTATGGCTACACCTTC
- TRBJ2-2 - TRBV28 CASSLSGGTGELFF TGTGCCAGCAGTTTATCCGGCGGCACCGGGGAGCTGTTTTTT
- TRBJ1-2 - TRBV20-1 CSAATRGYTF TGCAGTGCTGCAACGAGGGGCTACACCTTC
- TRBJ2-3 - TRBV11-3 CASSTGTDTQYF TGTGCCAGCAGCACAGGCACAGATACGCAGTATTTT
- TRBJ2-7 - TRBV5-1 CASSLADEQYF TGCGCCAGCAGCTTGGCGGACGAGCAGTACTTC
TRBD1 TRBJ1-2 - TRBV29-1 CSVDRGVDYGYTF TGCAGCGTAGACAGGGGAGTTGACTATGGCTACACCTTC
TRBD1 TRBJ2-7 - TRBV19 CASSLGQAYYEQYF TGTGCCAGTAGCCTGGGACAGGCCTACTACGAGCAGTACTTC
TRBD2 TRBJ2-5 - TRBV9 CASSPSGGQETQYF TGTGCCAGCAGCCCCTCGGGGGGGCAAGAGACCCAGTACTTC
TRBD1 TRBJ2-1 - TRBV7-2 CASSLRQGLRDEQFF TGTGCCAGCAGCTTGAGACAGGGCCTACGGGATGAGCAGTTCTTC
TRBD1 TRBJ2-1 - TRBV6-5 CASSYSRGTGGNEQFF TGTGCCAGCAGTTACTCGAGAGGGACAGGGGGCAATGAGCAGTTCTTC
TRBD1 TRBJ1-4 once TRBV19 CASSTRQGPNEKLFF TGTGCCAGTAGTACCCGACAGGGCCCTAATGAAAAACTGTTTTTT
- TRBJ1-5 few TRBV9 CASSASGSSNQPQHF TGTGCCAGCAGCGCCTCAGGGTCGAGCAATCAGCCCCAGCATTTT
- TRBJ2-7 - TRBV19 CASSIQGSYEQYF TGTGCCAGTAGTATACAGGGGTCTTACGAGCAGTACTTC
- TRBJ1-4 once TRBV5-1 CASSLAPFNEKLFF TGCGCCAGCAGCTTGGCTCCTTTTAATGAAAAACTGTTTTTT
- TRBJ1-3 - TRBV7-3 CASSQLPGNTIYF TGTGCCAGCAGTCAACTACCGGGAAACACCATATATTTT
- TRBJ2-3 - TRBV29-1 CSVELAGETDTQYF TGCAGCGTTGAACTGGCAGGGGAAACAGATACGCAGTATTTT
- TRBJ2-7 - TRBV5-1 CASSLDGHPELRQYF TGCGCCAGCAGCTTGGACGGACATCCCGAGTTGCGGCAGTACTTC
- TRBJ1-5 - TRBV30 CAWSPGRGNQPQHF TGTGCCTGGAGTCCAGGGAGGGGCAATCAGCCCCAGCATTTT
- TRBJ1-2 - TRBV30 CAWSESAGNYGYTF TGTGCCTGGAGTGAATCGGCCGGGAACTATGGCTACACCTTC
- TRBJ1-1 - TRBV19 CASKAQVMNTEAFF TGTGCCAGTAAGGCACAGGTCATGAACACTGAAGCTTTCTTT
TRBD1 TRBJ2-2 - TRBV7-3 CASSEQGTGELFF TGTGCCAGCAGCGAACAGGGGACCGGGGAGCTGTTTTTT
- TRBJ2-2 - TRBV19 CASKDRLSGELFF TGTGCCAGTAAGGACAGACTCTCCGGGGAGCTGTTTTTT
- TRBJ2-6 - TRBV28 CASSFSSSGANVLTF TGTGCCAGCAGTTTTTCCAGCTCTGGGGCCAACGTCCTGACTTTC
- TRBJ1-1 - TRBV28 CASEGARTEAFF TGTGCCAGCGAGGGCGCACGGACTGAAGCTTTCTTT
- TRBJ1-1 - TRBV7-9 CASSLEGLGSEAFF TGTGCCAGCAGCTTAGAAGGTCTCGGGAGCGAAGCTTTCTTT
- TRBJ1-1 - TRBV4-1 CASSQDRHPGNTEAFF TGCGCCAGCAGCCAAGATAGACACCCCGGGAACACTGAAGCTTTCTTT
- TRBJ1-1 - TRBV27 CVTGRGTEAFF TGTGTAACAGGGAGGGGGACTGAAGCTTTCTTT